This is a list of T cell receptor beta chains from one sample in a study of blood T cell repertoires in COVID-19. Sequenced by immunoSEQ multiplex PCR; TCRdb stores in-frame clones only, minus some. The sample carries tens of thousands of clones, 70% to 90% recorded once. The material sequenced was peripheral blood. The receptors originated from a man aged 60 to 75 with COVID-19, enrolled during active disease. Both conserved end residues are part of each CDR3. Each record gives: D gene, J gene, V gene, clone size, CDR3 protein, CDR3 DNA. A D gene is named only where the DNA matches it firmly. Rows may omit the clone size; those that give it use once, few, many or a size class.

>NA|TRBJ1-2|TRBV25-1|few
CASSLQGLGGYTF
TGTGCCAGCAGTCTACAGGGTTTGGGTGGCTACACCTTC
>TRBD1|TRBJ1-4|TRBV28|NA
CASRGSPGQGNEKLFF
TGTGCCAGCAGGGGCTCCCCGGGACAGGGAAATGAAAAACTGTTTTTT
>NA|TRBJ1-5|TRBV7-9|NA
CASSLPGQGQPQHF
TGTGCCAGCAGCTTACCGGGACAAGGGCAGCCCCAGCATTTT
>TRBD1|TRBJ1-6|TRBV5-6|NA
CASSLGTGDNSPLHF
TGTGCCAGCAGCCTCGGGACAGGGGATAATTCACCCCTCCACTTT
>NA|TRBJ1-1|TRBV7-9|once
CASSLVFDSGSEAFF
TGTGCCAGCAGCTTAGTGTTCGACAGTGGAAGTGAAGCTTTCTTT
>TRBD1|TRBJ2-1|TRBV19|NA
CASSMGIRDRGQHEQFF
TGTGCCAGTAGTATGGGTATACGGGACAGGGGGCAGCATGAGCAGTTCTTC
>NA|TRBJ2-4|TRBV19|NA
CASSIWWEETKNIQYF
TGTGCCAGTAGTATCTGGTGGGAGGAAACCAAAAACATTCAGTACTTC
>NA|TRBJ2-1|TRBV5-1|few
CASSLGGSGYNEQFF
TGCGCCAGCAGCTTGGGAGGGAGTGGGTACAATGAGCAGTTCTTC
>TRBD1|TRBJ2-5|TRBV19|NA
CASSSGGRTETQYF
TGTGCCAGTAGTTCAGGGGGCCGAACAGAGACCCAGTACTTC
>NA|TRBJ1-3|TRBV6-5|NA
CASSSRNSGNTIYF
TGTGCCAGCAGTTCCAGGAACTCTGGAAACACCATATATTTT
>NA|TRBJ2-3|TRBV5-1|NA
CASRETVTDTQYF
TGCGCCAGCAGGGAGACAGTGACAGATACGCAGTATTTT
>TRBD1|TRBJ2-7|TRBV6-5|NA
CASSPQGAVAEQYF
TGTGCCAGCAGTCCACAGGGGGCGGTCGCCGAGCAGTACTTC
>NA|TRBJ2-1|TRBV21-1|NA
CASSKTSGRYHSYNEQFF
TGTGCCAGCAGCAAGACTAGCGGGAGGTACCACTCCTACAATGAGCAGTTCTTC
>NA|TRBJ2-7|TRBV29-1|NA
CSVIDTFRYEQYF
TGCAGCGTCATAGACACGTTCCGCTACGAGCAGTACTTC
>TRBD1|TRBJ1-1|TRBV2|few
CASSAGTDTEAFF
TGTGCCAGCAGCGCCGGGACAGACACTGAAGCTTTCTTT
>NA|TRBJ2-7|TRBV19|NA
CASSELLTKSGYEQYF
TGTGCCAGTAGTGAACTGTTAACGAAAAGCGGGTACGAGCAGTACTTC
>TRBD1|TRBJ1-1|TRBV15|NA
CATSEGTGAAEAFF
TGTGCCACCAGCGAGGGGACAGGGGCTGCTGAAGCTTTCTTT
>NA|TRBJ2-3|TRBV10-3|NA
CAISRGWGGDTDTQYF
TGTGCCATCAGCAGGGGCTGGGGGGGGGACACAGATACGCAGTATTTT
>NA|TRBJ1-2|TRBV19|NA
CASSTDRSYGYTF
TGTGCCAGTAGTACCGACAGAAGCTATGGCTACACCTTC
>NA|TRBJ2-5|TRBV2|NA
CASSGARVKETQYF
TGTGCCAGCAGTGGGGCGAGGGTCAAAGAGACCCAGTACTTC
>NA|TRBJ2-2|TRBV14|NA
CASSQEGARYTGELFF
TGTGCCAGCAGCCAAGAAGGTGCTAGGTACACCGGGGAGCTGTTTTTT
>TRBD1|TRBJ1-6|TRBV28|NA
CAGKDRANSPLHF
TGTGCCGGGAAAGACAGGGCTAATTCACCCCTCCACTTT
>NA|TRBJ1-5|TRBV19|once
CASSIEARGSQPQHF
TGTGCCAGTAGTATAGAGGCACGAGGGAGTCAGCCCCAGCATTTT
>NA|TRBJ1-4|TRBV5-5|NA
CASSAGQFNEKLFF
TGTGCCAGCAGCGCAGGACAATTTAATGAAAAACTGTTTTTT